The 22 T cell receptor beta chains below all came from one sample that was sequenced in a study of CD4 T cells in relation to SARS-CoV-2 and coronaviruses. The unexposed donors gave CD4+ T cells in about 2011-2019, prior to COVID-19. Isolation of CD4+ T cells took place after roughly nine days in culture. These receptors' targets are unknown. Assay used: immunoSEQ multiplex PCR; TCRdb lists only in-frame clones, some missing. The repertoire holds over 25,000 clones, with 65% to 80% as singletons. The sequenced material came from CD4+ T cells from PBMCs, cultured in vitro. These receptors were taken from a human donor in good health.

V is TRBV4-3 and J is TRBJ2-7; D perhaps matches TRBD2 (6 bases). The CDR3 length is 14 residues. From germline, CDR1 is LGHNA and CDR2 YSLEER. V was cut by 4 bases and J by 2 bases, with 12 bases left in between. In DNA form, the CDR3 reads TGCGCCAGCAGCCCATCAGCGGGCCCCTACGAGCAGTACTTC. It is translated as CASSPSAGPYEQYF.

The chain combines TRBV10-3 with TRBJ1-4, with D perhaps TRBD1 (6 bases). The CDR3 is 13 residues long. V shed 11 bases and J shed 5 bases, with 15 bases lying between them. From germline, CDR1 is ENHRY and CDR2 SYGVKD. This CDR3 is CASTGRENEKLFF. The DNA for the CDR3 is TGTGCCTCGACAGGCAGGGAAAATGAAAAACTGTTTTTT.

J is TRBJ1-2 and V is TRBV5-1, with D possibly being TRBD1 (5 bases). The CDR3 sequence is 13 residues long. Germline V gene data show CDR1 as SGHRS and CDR2 as YFSETQ. V was clipped by 4 bases and J by 0 bases, with 7 bases between them. CDR3 residues: CASSGTSNYGYTF. DNA for the CDR3: TGCGCCAGCAGCGGGACGTCTAACTATGGCTACACCTTC.

The chain has TRBV19 and TRBJ1-6; 9 bases agree with TRBD1. V lost 7 bases to trimming and J lost 10 bases; unmatched junction nucleotides: 8. CDR1 is LNHDA, CDR2 SQIVND, per germline (reference sequence). CDR3 length: 14 amino acids. The CDR3: CASTNRGPESPLHF. Here the CDR3 DNA reads TGTGCCAGTACCAACAGGGGGCCTGAGTCACCCCTCCACTTT.

V and J are TRBV6-1 and TRBJ1-6; 9 nucleotides line up with TRBD1. Losses at the gene ends were 2 bases for V and 0 bases for J; bases not matched to a gene: 11. The V gene's germline CDR1 is MNHNS and CDR2 SASEGT. This CDR3 comprises 20 residues. The CDR3 sequence is CASSEFSTGTGSSYNSPLHF. CDR3 nucleotides: TGTGCCAGCAGTGAATTTAGTACCGGGACAGGGAGCTCCTATAATTCACCCCTCCACTTT.

This chain connects TRBV15 to TRBJ1-1; the D is unclear. CDR1 and CDR2 from the germline V gene are LNHNV and YYDKDF (reference sequence). Trimming took off 0 bases at V and 8 bases at J, with 13 bases between the two ends. The CDR3 has 14 amino acids. In nucleotides, the CDR3 is TGTGCCACCAGCAGAGATTTTGTTGGGCGGGAAGCTTTCTTT. Its protein product is CATSRDFVGREAFF.

The chain has TRBV7-9 and TRBJ1-1, with unresolved D. The germline V gene has CDR1 SEHNR and CDR2 FQNEAQ (reference sequence). The V end lost 1 base, the J end lost 0 bases, and 9 bases lay between the germline ends. The CDR3 covers 15 residues. In nucleotides, the CDR3 is TGTGCCAGCAGCTTAGGGCAGGTTATGAACACTGAAGCTTTCTTT. Translated: CASSLGQVMNTEAFF.

CDR3 nucleotides: TGTGCCTCCCAACCGGCAGGGGGGTTGGGAGAGCAGTACTTC. Translated, it gives CASQPAGGLGEQYF. V usage is TRBV30 and J usage is TRBJ2-7, with D maybe TRBD1 (7 bases). Germline CDR1 is GTSNPN and CDR2 is SVGIG (reference sequence). There are 14 residues in the CDR3. Trimming cost V 7 bases and J 7 bases, with 23 bases left between them.

The CDR3 DNA sequence: TGTGCCAGCAGAAGGGGAGGTCAAGAGACCCAGTACTTC. This encodes CASRRGGQETQYF. V is TRBV2 and J is TRBJ2-5; a possible D gene is TRBD2 (6 bases). Trimming cost V 6 bases and J 2 bases, with 10 bases left between them. The CDR3 consists of 13 residues. Per germline, CDR1 SNHLY and CDR2 FYNNEI.

V usage is TRBV3-1 (or the pseudogene TRBV3-2) and J usage is TRBJ2-3, with 8 bases matching TRBD1. The V and J ends lost 3 bases and 3 bases, in that order; junction bases with no gene match: 2. This CDR3 comprises 14 residues. CDR1 LGHDT and CDR2 YNNKEL come from the germline V gene (reference sequence). CDR3 region: CASSQTGETDTQYF. The CDR3 DNA sequence: TGTGCCAGCAGCCAGACAGGGGAAACAGATACGCAGTATTTT.

V is TRBV7-2 and J is TRBJ2-7, with D perhaps matching TRBD1 (7 bases). V lost 4 bases, J lost 9 bases, and 22 bases lay in between. There are 15 residues in the CDR3. The V gene's germline CDR1 is SGHTA and CDR2 FQGNSA. The CDR3 coding sequence is TGTGCCAGCAGCTGGGACAGACTAGATCCACGTGGGCAGTACTTC. Residues: CASSWDRLDPRGQYF.

This sequence joins TRBV3-1 (or the pseudogene TRBV3-2) and TRBJ2-1, with no clear D. The V end was cut by 4 bases, the J end by 9 bases, with 13 bases between. Germline V lookup: CDR1 LGHDT, CDR2 YNNKEL (reference sequence). The CDR3 runs 13 residues. The CDR3 nucleotides are TGTGCCAGCAGCCTGGACGGCCGAGGTGAGCAGTTCTTC. Amino acid sequence: CASSLDGRGEQFF.

This chain joins TRBV5-1 and TRBJ2-2; possibly TRBD1 for D (5 bases). The CDR3 has 15 residues. CDR1 and CDR2 from the germline V gene are SGHRS and YFSETQ. V was pared by 6 bases and J by 3 bases, with 15 bases between. In DNA form, the CDR3 reads TGCGCCAGCACGATAGGACCCAGGGACACCGGGGAGCTGTTTTTT. The encoded protein is CASTIGPRDTGELFF.

The V gene is TRBV7-2, the J gene TRBJ1-2; 8 bases line up with TRBD1. With V trimmed by 5 bases and J by 4 bases, 12 bases remained unmatched. Germline CDR1 reads SGHTA; CDR2 reads FQGNSA. This CDR3 spans 16 amino acids. In DNA form, the CDR3 reads TGTGCCAGCAGCCCCACCTTTATGGACAGGGCCTATGGCTACACCTTC. It translates to CASSPTFMDRAYGYTF.

This rearrangement joins TRBV11-3 to TRBJ1-1; no clear D. V was pared by 0 bases and J by 12 bases, with 14 bases between. This CDR3 is built from 13 residues. CDR1 is SGHNT and CDR2 is YENEEA in the germline V gene. The CDR3 sequence: CASSLDRTTPPFF. CDR3 nucleotides: TGTGCCAGCAGCTTAGATCGAACGACTCCGCCTTTCTTT.

This clone has a handful of counts. The rearrangement joins TRBV12-3 or TRBV12-4 to TRBJ2-1; a weak D match, TRBD2 (6 bases). V was pared by 6 bases and J by 9 bases, with 15 bases between. The CDR3 contains 13 residues. The CDR3 protein is CASSSGVSGEQFF. The CDR3 DNA reads TGTGCCAGCAGCTCGGGGGTTAGTGGTGAGCAGTTCTTC.

This chain uses TRBV6-5 with TRBJ2-5, with D possibly matching TRBD1 (5 bases). Germline CDR1 is MNHEY and CDR2 is SVGAGI. The CDR3 contains 15 residues. Trimming removed 5 bases at V and 4 bases at J, with 17 bases between. CDR3 sequence: CASSINVRVGETQYF. Here the CDR3 DNA reads TGTGCCAGCAGTATTAACGTCAGGGTAGGAGAGACCCAGTACTTC.

The chain couples TRBV19 to TRBJ1-3; D is undetermined. This CDR3 comprises 12 residues. CDR1 and CDR2 (germline): LNHDA, SQIVND (reference sequence). V was shortened by 7 bases and J by 4 bases, with 8 bases between the two germline ends. This CDR3 reads CASNIFGNTIYF. The CDR3, as DNA: TGTGCCAGTAATATCTTCGGAAACACCATATATTTT.

The rearrangement joins TRBV18 to TRBJ2-4, with 7 bases that match TRBD1. Trimming cost V 1 base and J 5 bases; bases outside gene matches: 5. This CDR3 contains 15 residues. CDR1 and CDR2 from the germline V gene are KGHSH and LQKENI. This chain's CDR3 is CASSPRRDRENIQYF. The CDR3 nucleotides read TGTGCCAGCTCACCACGCCGGGACAGAGAAAACATTCAGTACTTC.

This chain joins TRBV5-1 and TRBJ1-1, with a tentative D call TRBD1 (5 bases). The CDR3 is made up of 16 amino acids. Germline lookup yields CDR1 SGHRS and CDR2 YFSETQ. Trimming removed 3 bases at V and 0 bases at J, with 15 bases between. CDR3 DNA: TGCGCCAGCAGCTCGTTGGGGGGTCAAATGAACACTGAAGCTTTCTTT. Protein: CASSSLGGQMNTEAFF.

The CDR3 nucleotides read TGTGCCAGCAGCTTAGGAACAGCCGCCTACAATGAGCAGTTCTTC. Protein product: CASSLGTAAYNEQFF. This sequence joins TRBV7-2 and TRBJ2-1; D unclear. V lost 1 base and J lost 2, with 9 bases in between. The CDR3 length is 15 residues. CDR1 and CDR2 (germline): SGHTA, FQGNSA.

V usage is TRBV7-2 and J usage is TRBJ2-5; either TRBD1 or TRBD2 may fit D (5 bases each). This CDR3 is 13 amino acids long. V was trimmed by 5 bases and J by 3 bases, leaving 10 bases between them. CDR1 and CDR2 (germline): SGHTA, FQGNSA. The DNA for the CDR3 is TGTGCCAGCAGCCGAGGGGCAGAAGAGACCCAGTACTTC. Translation gives CASSRGAEETQYF.